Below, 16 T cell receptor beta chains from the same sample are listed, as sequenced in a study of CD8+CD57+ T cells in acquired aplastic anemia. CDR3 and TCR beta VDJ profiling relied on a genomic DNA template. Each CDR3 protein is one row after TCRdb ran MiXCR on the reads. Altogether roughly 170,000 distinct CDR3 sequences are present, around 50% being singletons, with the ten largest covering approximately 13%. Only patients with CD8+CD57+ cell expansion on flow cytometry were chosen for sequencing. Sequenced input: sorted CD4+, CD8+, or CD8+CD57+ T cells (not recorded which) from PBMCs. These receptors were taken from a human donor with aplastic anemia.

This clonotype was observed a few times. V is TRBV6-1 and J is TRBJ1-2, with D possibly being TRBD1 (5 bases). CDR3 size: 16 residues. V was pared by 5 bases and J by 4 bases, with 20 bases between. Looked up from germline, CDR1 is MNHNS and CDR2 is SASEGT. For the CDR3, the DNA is TGTGCCAGCAGTCCCTCTCAGGATAGAGGGACCTATGGCTACACCTTC. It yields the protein CASSPSQDRGTYGYTF.

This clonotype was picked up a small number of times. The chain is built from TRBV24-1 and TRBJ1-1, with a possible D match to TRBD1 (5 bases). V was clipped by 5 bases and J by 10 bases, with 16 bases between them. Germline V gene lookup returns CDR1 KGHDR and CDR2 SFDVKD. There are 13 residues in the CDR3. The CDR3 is CATSVEGPGGAFF. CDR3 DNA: TGTGCCACCAGTGTGGAGGGACCGGGCGGAGCTTTCTTT.

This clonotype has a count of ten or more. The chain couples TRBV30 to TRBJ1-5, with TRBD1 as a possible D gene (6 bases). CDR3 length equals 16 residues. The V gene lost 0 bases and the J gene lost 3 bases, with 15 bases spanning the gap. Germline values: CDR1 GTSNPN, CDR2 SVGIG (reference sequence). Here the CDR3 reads CAWSVQGRGSNQPQHF. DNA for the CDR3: TGTGCCTGGAGTGTACAGGGAAGGGGTTCCAATCAGCCCCAGCATTTT. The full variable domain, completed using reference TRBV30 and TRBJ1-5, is SQTIHQWPATLVQPVGSPLSLECTVEGTSNPNLYWYRQAAGRGLQLLFYSVGIGQISSEVPQNLSASRPQDRQFILSSKKLLLSDSGFYLCAWSVQGRGSNQPQHFGDGTRLSIL.

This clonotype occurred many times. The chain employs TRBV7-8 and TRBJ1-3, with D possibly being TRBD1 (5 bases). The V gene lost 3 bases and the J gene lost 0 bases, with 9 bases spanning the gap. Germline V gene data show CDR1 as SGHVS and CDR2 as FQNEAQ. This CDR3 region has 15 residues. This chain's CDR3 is CASSLGPASGNTIYF. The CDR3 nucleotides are TGTGCCAGCAGCTTGGGACCGGCCTCTGGAAACACCATATATTTT.

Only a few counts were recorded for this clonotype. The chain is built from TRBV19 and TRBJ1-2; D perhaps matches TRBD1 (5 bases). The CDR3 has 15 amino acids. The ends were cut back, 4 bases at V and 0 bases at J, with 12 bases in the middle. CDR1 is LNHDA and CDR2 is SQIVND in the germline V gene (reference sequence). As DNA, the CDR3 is TGTGCCAGTAGTACTCGACAGAATTCTAACTATGGCTACACCTTC. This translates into CASSTRQNSNYGYTF.

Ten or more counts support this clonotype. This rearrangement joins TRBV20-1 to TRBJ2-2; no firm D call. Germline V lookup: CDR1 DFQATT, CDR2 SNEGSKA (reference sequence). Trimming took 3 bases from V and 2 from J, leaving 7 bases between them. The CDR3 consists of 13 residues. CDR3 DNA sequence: TGCAGTGCTAGGGGGTCTAACACCGGGGAGCTGTTTTTT. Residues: CSARGSNTGELFF.

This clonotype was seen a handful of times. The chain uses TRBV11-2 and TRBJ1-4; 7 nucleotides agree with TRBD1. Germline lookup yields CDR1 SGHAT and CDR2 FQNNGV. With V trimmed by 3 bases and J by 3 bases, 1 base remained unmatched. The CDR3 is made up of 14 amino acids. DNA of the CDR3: TGTGCCAGCAGCTTGACAGGGCCTAATGAAAAACTGTTTTTT. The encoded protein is CASSLTGPNEKLFF.

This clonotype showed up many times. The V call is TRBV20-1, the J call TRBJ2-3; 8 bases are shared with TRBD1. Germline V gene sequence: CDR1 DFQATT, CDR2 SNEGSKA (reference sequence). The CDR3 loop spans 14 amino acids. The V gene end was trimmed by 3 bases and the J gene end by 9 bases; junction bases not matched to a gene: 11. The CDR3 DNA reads TGCAGTGCTAGTCACCCACAGGGGGTAGGAACGCAGTATTTT. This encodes CSASHPQGVGTQYF.

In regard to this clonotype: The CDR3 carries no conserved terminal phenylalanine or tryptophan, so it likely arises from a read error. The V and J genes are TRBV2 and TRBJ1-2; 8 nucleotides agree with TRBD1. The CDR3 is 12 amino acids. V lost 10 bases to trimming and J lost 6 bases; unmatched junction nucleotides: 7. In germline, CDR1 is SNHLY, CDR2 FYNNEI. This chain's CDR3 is CATKTGVDGYTS. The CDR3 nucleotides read TGTGCCACTAAGACAGGGGTTGATGGCTACACCTCC.

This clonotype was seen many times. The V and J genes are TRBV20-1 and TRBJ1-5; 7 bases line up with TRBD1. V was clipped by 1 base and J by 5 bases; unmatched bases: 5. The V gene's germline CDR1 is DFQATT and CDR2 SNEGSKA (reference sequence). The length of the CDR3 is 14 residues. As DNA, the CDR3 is TGCAGTGCTAGAGTTGGCAGGGGGGATCAGCCCCAGCATTTT. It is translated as CSARVGRGDQPQHF.

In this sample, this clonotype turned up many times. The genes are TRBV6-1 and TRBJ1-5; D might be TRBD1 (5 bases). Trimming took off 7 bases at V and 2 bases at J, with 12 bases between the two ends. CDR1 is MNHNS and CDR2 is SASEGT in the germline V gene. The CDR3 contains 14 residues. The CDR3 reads CASTQGTGNQPQHF. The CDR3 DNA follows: TGTGCCAGCACCCAGGGTACCGGCAATCAGCCCCAGCATTTT.

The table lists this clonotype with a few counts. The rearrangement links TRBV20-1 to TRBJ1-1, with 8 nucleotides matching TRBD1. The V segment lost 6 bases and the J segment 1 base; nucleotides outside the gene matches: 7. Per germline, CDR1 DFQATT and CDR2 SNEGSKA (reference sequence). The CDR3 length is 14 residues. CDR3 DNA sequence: TGCAGTGCCCCAACCGGACAGGGGAACACTGAAGCTTTCTTT. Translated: CSAPTGQGNTEAFF.

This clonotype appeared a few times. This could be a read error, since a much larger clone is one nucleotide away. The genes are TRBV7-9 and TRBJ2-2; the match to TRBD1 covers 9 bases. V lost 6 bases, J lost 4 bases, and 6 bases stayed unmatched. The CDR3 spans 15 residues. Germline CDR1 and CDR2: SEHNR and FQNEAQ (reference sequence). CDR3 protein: CASRVGTGSTGELFF. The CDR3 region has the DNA TGTGCCAGCAGAGTCGGGACAGGGTCCACCGGGGAGCTGTTTTTT.

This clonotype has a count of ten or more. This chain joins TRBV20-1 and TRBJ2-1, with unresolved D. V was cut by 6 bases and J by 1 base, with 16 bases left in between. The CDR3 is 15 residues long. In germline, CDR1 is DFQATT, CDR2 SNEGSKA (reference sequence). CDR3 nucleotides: TGCAGTGCCGCGAACCCTATCTCATCCTACAATGAGCAGTTCTTC. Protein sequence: CSAANPISSYNEQFF.

The CDR3 loop reads CASSIASGLGQPQHF. The CDR3 nucleotides read TGTGCCAGTAGTATAGCATCAGGGTTAGGTCAGCCCCAGCATTTT. V is TRBV19 and J is TRBJ1-5; D might be TRBD1 (5 bases). The ends were cut back, 1 base at V and 6 bases at J, with 13 bases in the middle. The CDR3 is made up of 15 amino acids. Germline CDR1 reads LNHDA; CDR2 reads SQIVND (reference sequence).

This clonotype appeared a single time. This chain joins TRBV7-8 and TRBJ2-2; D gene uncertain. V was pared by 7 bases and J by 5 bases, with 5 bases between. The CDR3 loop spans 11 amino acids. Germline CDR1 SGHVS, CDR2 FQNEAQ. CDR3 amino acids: CASTRTGELFF. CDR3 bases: TGTGCCAGCACCCGGACCGGGGAGCTGTTTTTT.